The source of this T cell receptor beta chain is a study of T cell repertoires in cytomegalovirus infection. Study-wide background: Matching HLA type, along with CMV infection, was indicated by public TCR beta signatures.

MiXCR, run by TCRdb on the reads, gives a single entry per CDR3 protein. In the table there are fewer than 300,000 distinct CDR3 sequences, roughly a quarter of which are singletons. Findings and limits, study-wide: Of the TCR beta families, the public ones yielded a cumulative frequency that identified carriers of CMV plus the relevant HLA. The ex vivo response was dominated by HLA-C-restricted CMV-specific TCR beta clonotypes.

Germline V gene sequence: CDR1 SGHTA, CDR2 FQGNSA. This CDR3 has 14 residues. With 1 base removed from V and 2 bases from J, the gap between germline ends came to 9 bases. Points on this clonotype: The antigen remains undetermined.

The chain combines TRBV7-2 with TRBJ2-7, with a weak D call TRBD1 (6 bases). The source is a human donor in good health (CMV status not recorded). Some clones in this sample may be carry-over from other donors' samples. Sequenced sample: PBMCs. The CDR3: CASSLGDNAYEQYF. The CDR3 coding sequence is TGTGCCAGCAGCTTAGGGGACAATGCCTACGAGCAGTACTTC.